One T cell receptor beta chain is described in this entry. One entry per CDR3 protein, called by TCRdb with MiXCR from the PCR reads. The sample records under 20,000 distinct CDR3 sequences, 46% being singletons. V lost 0 bases and J lost 7; bases outside the gene matches: 6. Germline CDR1 and CDR2: MNHEY and SVGAGI. The CDR3 length is 17 residues. This sample was included in a study of CD4 and CD8 cells across lung adenocarcinoma regions. What was sequenced was CD4+ T cells from the margin of a lung tumor. V gene TRBV6-5 combines with J gene TRBJ2-2, with TRBD2 matching 12 bases. The receptor's source is a male donor with lung adenocarcinoma. The CD4 and CD8 labels of this study may be unreliable. CDR3 nucleotides: TGTGCCAGCAGTTACTCGTCACTAGCGGGAGGTGGCGGGGAGCTGTTTTTT. Its translation: CASSYSSLAGGGGELFF.